This T cell receptor beta chain derives from a study of Ad26.COV2.S vaccination and SARS-CoV-2 variants. The treatment is: 15 to 20 received Ad26.COV2.S at low or high dose, single or two shots; 5 received placebo; per-sample allocation not given. Day 63 after the first injection of vaccine or placebo was the sampling time. Immunization relied on an Ad26 vector, which expressed Wuhan-strain SARS-CoV-2 spike. With V trimmed by 7 bases and J by 11 bases, 16 bases remained unmatched. This CDR3 has 14 residues. Germline assignment: CDR1 LNHNV and CDR2 YYDKDF (reference sequence). Method: immunoSEQ multiplex PCR; TCRdb's copy keeps in-frame clones and lacks some. The data contain about 350,000 clones, 70% to 90% of them seen just once; the ten biggest clones take up less than 4%.

V and J are TRBV15 and TRBJ1-1, with 7 nucleotides matching TRBD1. The sample was peripheral blood, taken in a trial of Ad26.COV2.S vaccine versus placebo. This TCR derives from a person aged 18-65 years who received the Ad26.COV2.S COVID-19 vaccine or a placebo. CDR3 DNA: TGTGCCACCAAAGGAACCCGGGACAGTTTTGTGGCTTTCTTT. Encoded protein: CATKGTRDSFVAFF.